In this sample, the clone carrying this TCR beta chain turned up a few times. Antigen: not known. The CDR3 loop spans 15 amino acids. Germline CDR1 reads MGHRA; CDR2 reads YSYEKL. V was clipped by 3 bases and J by 5 bases; unmatched bases: 5. These data come from a study of a mutant IDH1 vaccine in newly diagnosed glioma. Study in general: Standard pretreatment was either radiotherapy, temozolomide, or, for most, radiochemotherapy with temozolomide. Points from the study as a whole: Most patients, around 93%, showed vaccine-induced immune responses.

As for time point: week 35, safety follow-up. Vaccination comprised doses that each held 300 ug of mutant IDH1 20-mer peptide, plus topical imiquimod. The assay was immunoSEQ multiplex PCR, and TCRdb's table has in-frame clones only and misses some. The table has about 27,000 clones, approximately 82% seen once. The material was PBMCs, obtained from a glioma patient whose treatment included an IDH1 peptide vaccine. V and J are TRBV4-1 and TRBJ1-5; the match to TRBD1 covers 9 bases. This sequence was found in a man in his thirties or forties with glioma. The CDR3 bases are TGCGCCAGCAGCCAGGACAGGGGAGGTCATCAGCCCCAGCATTTT. This gives the protein CASSQDRGGHQPQHF.